The rows below give T cell receptor beta chains drawn from one sample of a study of neurological immune-mediated disorders. TCRdb fed the 5' RACE reads into MiXCR, producing one record per CDR3 protein. The profile shows tens of thousands of distinct CDR3 sequences, 4% of them singletons. Input material: CD4+ T cells from blood. The source is a woman aged 40 to 50 with multiple sclerosis. The CDR3 runs from the conserved cysteine through the conserved F or W. The D gene is left open where the match is weak. The size field is filled for only some rows; it gives once, few, many or a size class.

D gene	CDR3 length	V gene	J gene	clone size	CDR3 protein	CDR3 DNA
.	14	TRBV6-4	TRBJ2-3	many	CASSTTGNTDTQYF	TGTGCCAGCAGTACGACAGGAAACACAGATACGCAGTATTTT
TRBD1	15	TRBV20-1	TRBJ1-4	many	CSARFPGQVDEKLFF	TGCAGTGCTAGATTTCCGGGACAGGTGGATGAAAAACTGTTTTTT
TRBD1	15	TRBV7-2	TRBJ2-4	many	CASSAQTGNRDIQYF	TGTGCCAGCAGCGCCCAGACAGGGAATAGGGACATTCAGTACTTC
.	12	TRBV15	TRBJ1-1	many	CATSRDQDEAFF	TGTGCCACCAGCAGAGACCAGGATGAAGCTTTCTTT
TRBD2	16	TRBV10-3	TRBJ2-3	many	CAISRPRGGASDTQYF	TGTGCCATCAGCCGCCCTCGCGGGGGGGCATCTGATACGCAGTATTTT
.	16	TRBV9	TRBJ2-2	.	CASSVASGANTGELFF	TGTGCCAGCAGCGTAGCTTCCGGGGCGAACACCGGGGAGCTGTTTTTT
TRBD2	17	TRBV5-1	TRBJ2-5	many	CASSFGLRGGPRETQYF	TGCGCCAGCAGCTTTGGATTACGGGGGGGCCCGAGAGAGACCCAGTACTTC
.	14	TRBV2	TRBJ2-7	few	CASASGLTNYEQYF	TGTGCCAGCGCCTCGGGACTTACTAACTACGAGCAGTACTTC
TRBD1	14	TRBV12-3/TRBV12-4	TRBJ2-7	many	CASRPRTGEYEQYF	TGTGCCAGCAGACCAAGGACAGGTGAATACGAGCAGTACTTC
.	16	TRBV12-3/TRBV12-4	TRBJ2-3	many	CASSLVGRGRTDTQYF	TGTGCCAGCAGTTTAGTGGGGCGAGGGCGCACAGATACGCAGTATTTT
.	15	TRBV12-3/TRBV12-4	TRBJ1-2	many	CASSLSRGLLYGYTF	TGTGCCAGCAGTTTGTCCAGGGGCCTTCTCTATGGCTACACCTTC
.	16	TRBV6-2/TRBV6-3	TRBJ2-7	many	CASRIPGVVKSYEQYF	TGTGCCAGCAGAATCCCAGGGGTCGTCAAATCCTACGAGCAGTACTTC
.	13	TRBV6-1	TRBJ2-1	many	CASSEASRLLQFF	TGTGCCAGCAGTGAAGCGTCGAGGCTCCTACAGTTCTTC
.	13	TRBV3-1	TRBJ2-3	many	CASRPNSGDTQYF	TGTGCCAGCAGGCCGAACTCAGGAGATACGCAGTATTTT
.	15	TRBV20-1	TRBJ1-4	many	CSARAIQGPNEKLFF	TGCAGTGCTAGAGCGATTCAGGGGCCGAATGAAAAACTGTTTTTT
.	17	TRBV4-1	TRBJ1-5	many	CASSQARRGRGNQPQHF	TGCGCCAGCAGCCAAGCTCGGAGGGGAAGGGGGAATCAGCCCCAGCATTTT
.	14	TRBV5-1	TRBJ2-1	many	CARGARLADNEQFF	TGCGCCAGGGGGGCGAGGTTAGCGGACAATGAGCAGTTCTTC
.	13	TRBV30	TRBJ2-7	many	CAWNHGTDYEQYF	TGTGCCTGGAACCACGGGACGGACTACGAGCAGTACTTC
TRBD1	15	TRBV5-1	TRBJ2-1	many	CASSLEGQGYNEQFF	TGCGCCAGCAGCCTGGAGGGACAGGGGTACAATGAGCAGTTCTTC
TRBD2	13	TRBV18	TRBJ2-7	many	CASSWGGSYEQYF	TGTGCCAGCTCGTGGGGGGGCTCCTACGAGCAGTACTTC
.	14	TRBV5-1	TRBJ1-2	many	CASREPGLSSGYTF	TGCGCCAGCAGGGAACCGGGACTGAGTAGTGGCTACACCTTC
.	13	TRBV7-2	TRBJ2-7	many	CASSLGQRREQYF	TGTGCCAGCAGCTTAGGACAAAGAAGGGAGCAGTACTTC
TRBD1	15	TRBV3-1	TRBJ2-7	many	CASSLSRTGKGEQYF	TGTGCCAGCAGCCTCTCGCGGACAGGGAAGGGCGAGCAGTACTTC
TRBD1	14	TRBV20-1	TRBJ1-4	.	CSAREGRGREKLFF	TGCAGTGCTAGAGAGGGCAGGGGGCGTGAAAAACTGTTTTTT
.	14	TRBV20-1	TRBJ2-7	many	CSAQAPRSSYEQYF	TGCAGTGCCCAGGCGCCTCGGAGCTCCTACGAGCAGTACTTC
.	15	TRBV7-2	TRBJ1-2	many	CASSLAGAINYGYTF	TGTGCCAGCAGCTTGGCGGGGGCCATAAACTATGGCTACACCTTC
TRBD2	16	TRBV5-1	TRBJ2-3	many	CASSLRERGGLNTQYF	TGCGCCAGCAGCTTGAGGGAGCGGGGGGGCCTAAATACGCAGTATTTT
TRBD1	15	TRBV5-1	TRBJ2-7	many	CASSLMGQGASEQYF	TGCGCCAGCAGCTTGATGGGACAGGGGGCCTCCGAGCAGTACTTC
.	12	TRBV7-6	TRBJ2-7	many	CASSGGGHEQYF	TGTGCCAGCAGCGGAGGAGGCCACGAGCAGTACTTC
.	15	TRBV5-1	TRBJ1-5	medium-sized	CASSAGEGPHQPQHF	TGCGCCAGCAGCGCGGGGGAGGGGCCCCATCAGCCCCAGCATTTT
.	13	TRBV2	TRBJ2-3	many	CASRTQGGDTQYF	TGTGCCAGCAGGACACAGGGAGGAGATACGCAGTATTTT
.	14	TRBV7-3	TRBJ2-2	many	CASSPSTITGELFF	TGTGCCAGCAGCCCATCGACAATCACCGGGGAGCTGTTTTTT
TRBD1	13	TRBV6-5	TRBJ1-1	many	CASSPGGYTEAFF	TGTGCCAGCAGTCCAGGGGGGTACACTGAAGCTTTCTTT
.	12	TRBV20-1	TRBJ1-1	many	CSAHQGSTEAFF	TGCAGTGCACATCAGGGAAGCACTGAAGCCTTCTTT
.	12	TRBV5-1	TRBJ2-1	many	CASSLAGDEQFF	TGCGCCAGCAGCCTGGCCGGGGATGAGCAGTTCTTC
TRBD1	14	TRBV10-2	TRBJ2-7	many	CASRGTANSYEQYF	TGCGCCAGCAGGGGGACAGCCAACTCCTACGAGCAGTACTTC
TRBD1	12	TRBV29-1	TRBJ1-2	many	CSVGQGAVGYTF	TGCAGCGTTGGACAGGGGGCTGTTGGCTACACCTTC
.	15	TRBV5-1	TRBJ1-4	many	CASSASGATNEKLFF	TGCGCCAGCAGCGCATCAGGCGCAACTAATGAAAAACTGTTTTTT
TRBD2	13	TRBV24-1	TRBJ2-1	many	CATGEGSLNEQFF	TGTGCCACTGGGGAGGGGAGCTTGAATGAGCAGTTCTTC
.	15	TRBV5-1	TRBJ2-2	many	CASSLRADEAGELFF	TGCGCCAGCAGCTTGCGGGCAGATGAGGCCGGGGAGCTGTTTTTT
TRBD2	16	TRBV10-3	TRBJ2-3	many	CAISALTSDEADTQYF	TGTGCCATCAGTGCACTAACTAGCGATGAAGCAGATACGCAGTATTTT
.	14	TRBV7-6	TRBJ1-5	many	CASSLVRGGQPQHF	TGTGCCAGCAGCTTAGTCAGGGGCGGGCAGCCCCAGCATTTT
.	15	TRBV5-1	TRBJ1-3	many	CASSLDGGQGNTIYF	TGCGCCAGCAGCTTGGATGGGGGGCAAGGAAACACCATATATTTT
.	14	TRBV5-1	TRBJ1-5	many	CASSPDRPNQPQHF	TGCGCCAGCAGCCCGGACAGACCCAATCAGCCCCAGCATTTT
.	12	TRBV10-3	TRBJ1-2	many	CAIGGTNYGYTF	TGTGCCATCGGGGGTACAAATTATGGCTACACCTTC
TRBD2	15	TRBV11-2	TRBJ2-1	many	CASSPSLLAGSEQFF	TGTGCCAGCAGCCCGAGCCTACTAGCGGGGAGTGAGCAGTTCTTC
.	15	TRBV5-5	TRBJ2-1	many	CASSLAPDFYNEQFF	TGTGCCAGCAGCTTGGCCCCCGACTTCTACAATGAGCAGTTCTTC
.	16	TRBV27	TRBJ2-2	many	CASSPYRNTNTGELFF	TGTGCCAGCAGTCCGTACAGGAACACGAACACCGGGGAGCTGTTTTTT
TRBD1	15	TRBV5-1	TRBJ2-5	many	CASSYGQGIKETQYF	TGCGCCAGCAGCTACGGACAGGGGATAAAAGAGACCCAGTACTTC